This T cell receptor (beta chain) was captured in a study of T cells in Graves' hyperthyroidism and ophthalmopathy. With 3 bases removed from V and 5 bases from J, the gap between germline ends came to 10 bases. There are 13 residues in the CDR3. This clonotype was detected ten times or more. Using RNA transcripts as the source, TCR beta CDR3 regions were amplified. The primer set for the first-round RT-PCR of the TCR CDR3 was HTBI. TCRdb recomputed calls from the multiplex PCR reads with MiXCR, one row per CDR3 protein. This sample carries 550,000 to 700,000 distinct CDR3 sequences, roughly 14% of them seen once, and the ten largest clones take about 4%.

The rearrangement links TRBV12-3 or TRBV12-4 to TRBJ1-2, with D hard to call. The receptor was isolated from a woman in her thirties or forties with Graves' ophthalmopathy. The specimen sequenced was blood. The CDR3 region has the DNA TGTGCCAGCAGTTTTGGGGTTGCGTATGGCTACACCTTC. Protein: CASSFGVAYGYTF.